This passage covers 5 T cell receptor beta chains from one sample sequenced in a study of blood T cell repertoires in COVID-19. Libraries were prepared by immunoSEQ multiplex PCR; TCRdb keeps only in-frame clonotypes and omits some of them. Found here are 150,000 or so clones, around four fifths of them singletons; the top ten hold roughly 5.6%. The sequencing sample was made of PBMCs or T cells enriched from blood (not recorded which). The receptors originated from a man in his 70s who had been exposed to COVID-19.

The rearrangement uses TRBV10-1 and TRBJ2-7, with TRBD1 matching over 8 bases. V trimming: 6 bases; J trimming: 0 bases; junction bases outside the gene matches: 10. CDR1 is WNHNN, CDR2 SYGVQD, per germline (reference sequence). This CDR3 contains 16 residues. The CDR3 loop is CASRGVGTGLSYEQYF. Here the CDR3 DNA reads TGCGCCAGCAGGGGGGTTGGGACAGGTCTCTCCTACGAGCAGTACTTC.

The rearrangement joins TRBV5-1 to TRBJ2-2; D may be TRBD2 (6 bases). V shed 5 bases and J shed 5 bases, with 16 bases lying between them. The CDR3 runs to 15 residues. The germline V gene encodes CDR1 SGHRS and CDR2 YFSETQ. CDR3 nucleotides: TGCGCCAGCAGTGGTTTGACTAGTGATACCGGGGAGCTGTTTTTT. Protein product: CASSGLTSDTGELFF.

The V call is TRBV12-3 or TRBV12-4, the J call TRBJ2-5; the D is unclear. The CDR3 contains 12 residues. Trimming pared 3 bases from V and 7 bases from J, leaving 9 bases between. The CDR3 nucleotides are TGTGCCAGCAGTTTTTCCTCGGGGACCCAGTACTTC. Encoded protein: CASSFSSGTQYF.

The chain joins TRBV9 to TRBJ2-5; 11 positions match TRBD2. The ends lost 0 bases at V and 5 bases at J; junction bases unmatched: 6. CDR1 is SGDLS and CDR2 is YYNGEE in the germline V gene. The CDR3 is 16 amino acids. The CDR3 sequence: CASSVVGSGRGETQYF. The CDR3 DNA reads as TGTGCCAGCAGCGTAGTTGGTAGCGGGAGGGGGGAGACCCAGTACTTC. Drawing the rest from reference TRBV9 and TRBJ2-5, the complete variable domain is DSGVTQTPKHLITATGQRVTLRCSPRSGDLSVYWYQQSLDQGLQFLIQYYNGEERAKGNILERFSAQQFPDLHSELNLSSLELGDSALYFCASSVVGSGRGETQYFGPGTRLLVL.

The chain recombines TRBV11-2 with TRBJ1-1; TRBD1 might be the D (5 bases). CDR1 and CDR2 from the germline V gene are SGHAT and FQNNGV. There are 14 residues in the CDR3. Trimming removed 0 bases at V and 8 bases at J, with 13 bases between. CDR3 DNA: TGTGCCAGCAGCTTAGATCTTTGGGGCGAGGAAGCTTTCTTT. Translated, it gives CASSLDLWGEEAFF.